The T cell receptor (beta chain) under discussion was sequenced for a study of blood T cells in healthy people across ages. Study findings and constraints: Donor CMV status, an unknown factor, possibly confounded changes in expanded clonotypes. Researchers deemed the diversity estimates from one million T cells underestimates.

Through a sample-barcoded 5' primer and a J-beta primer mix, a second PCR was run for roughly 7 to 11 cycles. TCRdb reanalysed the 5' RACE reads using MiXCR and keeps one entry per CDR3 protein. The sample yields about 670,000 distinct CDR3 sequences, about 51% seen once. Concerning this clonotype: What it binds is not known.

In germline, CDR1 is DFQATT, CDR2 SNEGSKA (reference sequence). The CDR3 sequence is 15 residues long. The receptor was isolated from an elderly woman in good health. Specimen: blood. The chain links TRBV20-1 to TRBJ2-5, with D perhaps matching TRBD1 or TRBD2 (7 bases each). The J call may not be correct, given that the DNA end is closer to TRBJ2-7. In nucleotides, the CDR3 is TGCAGTGCTAGCTCGCCAGGGGGGGCCTCCTACGAGCAGTACTTC. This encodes CSASSPGGASYEQYF.